The rows below give T cell receptor beta chains drawn from one sample of a study of vaccination and CD4 T cells after COVID-19. In TCRdb, the PCR reads were re-called with MiXCR into one record per CDR3 protein. The repertoire holds 20,000 to 25,000 distinct CDR3 sequences, with roughly two fifths as singletons. The antigens of these receptors remain unknown. The material sequenced was CD4+ T cells from blood, cultured in vitro. All receptors derive from a human donor who had recovered from COVID-19. CDR3s include the opening cysteine and the closing phenylalanine or tryptophan. The D gene is left open where the match is weak. The size entry is marked missing in some rows and otherwise reads once, few, many or a size class.

V,J,size,D,DNA,CDR3
TRBV12-3/TRBV12-4,TRBJ1-1,few,-,TGTGCCAGCAGTTTAGAGGGCCAGCGGGGTGAGGCTTTCTTT,CASSLEGQRGEAFF
TRBV20-1,TRBJ1-2,-,-,TGCAGTGCTAGACCCGGAGAGGGCTATGGCTACACCTTC,CSARPGEGYGYTF
TRBV12-3/TRBV12-4,TRBJ1-2,-,-,TGTGCCAGCAGAACCCGCGGGGGGGGCTTCGGCTACACCTTC,CASRTRGGGFGYTF
TRBV20-1,TRBJ1-1,few,TRBD1,TGCAGTGCTAGGGACAGGAGGAACACTGAAGCTTTCTTT,CSARDRRNTEAFF
TRBV19,TRBJ1-1,medium-sized,-,TGTGCCAGCAAGAGACCAGGCAGGATGAACACTGAAGCTTTCTTT,CASKRPGRMNTEAFF
TRBV20-1,TRBJ2-1,-,TRBD2,TGCAGTGCTATACGACGGACTAGCGGGATAGTTTCCTACAATGAGCAGTTCTTC,CSAIRRTSGIVSYNEQFF
TRBV7-6,TRBJ2-7,-,TRBD2,TGTGCCAGCAGCTCTTCATCTAGCGGGAGGGTTGGCGAGCAGTACTTC,CASSSSSSGRVGEQYF
TRBV7-3,TRBJ2-5,few,-,TGTGCCAGCAGCTCCTCTGGGCTACAAGAGACCCAGTACTTC,CASSSSGLQETQYF
TRBV6-1,TRBJ2-5,few,TRBD1,TGTGCCAGCAGTCGACAGGGAGAAGAGACCCAGTACTTC,CASSRQGEETQYF
TRBV7-2,TRBJ2-7,-,-,TGTGCCAGCAGCTTTAGTCCAGGGAGCCGTTTACCTTACGAGCAGTACTTC,CASSFSPGSRLPYEQYF
TRBV19,TRBJ1-1,few,TRBD1,TGTGCCAGTAGACCGACAGGGGGCGCAGGGTGGACTGAAGCTTTCTTT,CASRPTGGAGWTEAFF
TRBV5-1,TRBJ1-2,few,TRBD1,TGCGCCAGCAGCACCCGACAGGGGTTGAACTATGGCTACACCTTC,CASSTRQGLNYGYTF
TRBV6-5,TRBJ2-1,-,-,TGTGCCAGCAGTTACCGAGGGATCTCCTACAATGAGCAGTTCTTC,CASSYRGISYNEQFF
TRBV6-5,TRBJ2-6,-,TRBD1,TGTGCCAGCAGTTACTCTGTCAAACAGGGGGCCCACTCTGGGGCCAACGTCCTGACTTTC,CASSYSVKQGAHSGANVLTF
TRBV4-2,TRBJ1-5,-,-,TGTGCCAGCAGCCAAGATTCGGATAGCAATCAGCCCCAGCATTTT,CASSQDSDSNQPQHF
TRBV12-3/TRBV12-4,TRBJ1-6,-,TRBD1,TGTGCCAGCAGCCCGACAGGGGTACGGGGAGGTTCACCCCTCCACTTT,CASSPTGVRGGSPLHF
TRBV23-1,TRBJ2-6,-,-,TGCGCCAGCAGTCAATTGGGGCGCTCTGGGGCCAACGCCCTGACTTTC,CASSQLGRSGANALTF
TRBV6-1,TRBJ2-1,-,-,TGTGCCAGCAGCAATATCCCCAAGGACAATGAGCAGTTCTTC,CASSNIPKDNEQFF
TRBV7-6,TRBJ1-1,-,-,TGTGCCAGCAGCTTAAGCAAGGACACTGAAGCTTTCTTT,CASSLSKDTEAFF
TRBV2,TRBJ2-2,-,-,TGTGCCAGCACGGCAGGGGACTTCAACACCGGGGAGCTGTTTTTT,CASTAGDFNTGELFF
TRBV19,TRBJ1-5,few,-,TGTGCCAGTAGTGTCGCGACCGATAATCAGCCCCAGCATTTT,CASSVATDNQPQHF
TRBV5-1,TRBJ2-7,-,TRBD1,TGCGCCAGCAGCTTGGTGGGACAGAACTACGAGCAGTACTTC,CASSLVGQNYEQYF
TRBV4-1,TRBJ2-3,-,-,TGCGCCAGCAGCCAACTGACCCGGGATACGCAGTATTTT,CASSQLTRDTQYF
TRBV27,TRBJ1-5,few,TRBD1,TGTGCCAGCAGTTTCGACAGGGTTAAGCAGCCCCAGCATTTT,CASSFDRVKQPQHF
TRBV24-1,TRBJ2-1,once,-,TGTGCCACCAGTGATTTTACCCCTGAGCAGTTCTTC,CATSDFTPEQFF
TRBV19,TRBJ1-5,-,-,TGTGCCAGTAGACCTCAGGACGGACTCAATCAGCCCCAGCATTTT,CASRPQDGLNQPQHF
TRBV15,TRBJ2-5,-,TRBD1,TGTGCCACCAGCAGGTACAGGGGCCAAGAGACCCAGTACTTC,CATSRYRGQETQYF
TRBV10-3,TRBJ1-1,few,-,TGTGCCATCAGTGAGTCTCAGGGACACACTGAAGCTTTCTTT,CAISESQGHTEAFF